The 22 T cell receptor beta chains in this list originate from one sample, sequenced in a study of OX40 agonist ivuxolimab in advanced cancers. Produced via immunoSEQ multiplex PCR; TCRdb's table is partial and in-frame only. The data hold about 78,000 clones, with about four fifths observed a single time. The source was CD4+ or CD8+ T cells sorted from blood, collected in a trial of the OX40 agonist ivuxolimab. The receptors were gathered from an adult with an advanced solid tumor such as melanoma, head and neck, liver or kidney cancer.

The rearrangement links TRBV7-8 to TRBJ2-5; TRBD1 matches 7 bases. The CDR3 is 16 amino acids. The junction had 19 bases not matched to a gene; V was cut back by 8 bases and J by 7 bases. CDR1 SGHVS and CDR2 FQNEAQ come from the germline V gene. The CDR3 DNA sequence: TGTGCCAGCCGCGAGCCCGGCAGGGGGTCTTCTGCGACCCAGTACTTC. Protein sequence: CASREPGRGSSATQYF.

The CDR3 here is CASSLTGSSGANVLTF. In DNA, the CDR3 is TGTGCCAGCAGCTTGACAGGCTCCTCTGGGGCCAACGTCCTGACTTTC. The rearrangement uses TRBV7-3 and TRBJ2-6, with a tentative D call TRBD1 (6 bases). The CDR3 extends over 16 amino acids. The V and J ends lost 3 bases and 0 bases respectively, with 9 bases between them. Germline CDR1 SGHTA, CDR2 FQGTGA. Full variable domain (outside the CDR3, taken from reference TRBV7-3 and TRBJ2-6): GAGVSQTPSNKVTEKGKYVELRCDPISGHTALYWYRQSLGQGPEFLIYFQGTGAADDSGLPNDRFFAVRPEGSVSTLKIQRTERGDSAVYLCASSLTGSSGANVLTFGAGSRLTVL.

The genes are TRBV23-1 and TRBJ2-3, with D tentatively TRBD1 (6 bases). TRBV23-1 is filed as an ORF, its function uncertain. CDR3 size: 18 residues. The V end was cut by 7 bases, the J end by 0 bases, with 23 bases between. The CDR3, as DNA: TGCGCCAGCACCCCCAATGGCAGAATGGGGGCGAGCACAGATACGCAGTATTTT. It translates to CASTPNGRMGASTDTQYF.

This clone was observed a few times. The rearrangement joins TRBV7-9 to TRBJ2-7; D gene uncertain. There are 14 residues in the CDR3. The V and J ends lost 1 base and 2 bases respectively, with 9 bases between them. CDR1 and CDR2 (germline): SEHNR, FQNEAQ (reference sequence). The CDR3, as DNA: TGTGCCAGCAGCTTAGTAGGCAGAACCTACGAGCAGTACTTC. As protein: CASSLVGRTYEQYF.

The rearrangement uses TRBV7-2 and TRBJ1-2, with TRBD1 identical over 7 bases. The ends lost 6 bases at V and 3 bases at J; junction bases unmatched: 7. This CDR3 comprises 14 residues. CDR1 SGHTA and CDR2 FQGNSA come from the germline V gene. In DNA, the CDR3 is TGTGCCAGCAGGCCTGACAGGGTCGACTATGGCTACACCTTC. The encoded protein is CASRPDRVDYGYTF.

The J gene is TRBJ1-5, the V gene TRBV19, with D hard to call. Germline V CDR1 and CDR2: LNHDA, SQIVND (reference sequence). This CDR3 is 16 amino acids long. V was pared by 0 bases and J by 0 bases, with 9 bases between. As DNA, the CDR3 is TGTGCCAGTAGTATAGAAACCACCTTTAGCAATCAGCCCCAGCATTTT. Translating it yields CASSIETTFSNQPQHF.

The CDR3 sequence: CASSIGQGPYGYTF. The CDR3 nucleotides read TGTGCCAGTAGTATCGGACAGGGGCCCTATGGCTACACCTTC. V is TRBV19 and J is TRBJ1-2, with 9 bases that match TRBD1. Trimming removed 3 bases from V and 4 bases from J; junction bases left unmatched: 3. The germline V gene has CDR1 LNHDA and CDR2 SQIVND (reference sequence). CDR3 length: 14 residues.

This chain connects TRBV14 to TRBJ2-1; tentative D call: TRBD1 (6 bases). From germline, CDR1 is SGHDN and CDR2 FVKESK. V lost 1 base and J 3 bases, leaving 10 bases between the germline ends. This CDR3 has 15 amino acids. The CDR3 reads CASSQVVDSYNEQFF. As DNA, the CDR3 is TGTGCCAGCAGCCAAGTTGTGGACAGCTACAATGAGCAGTTCTTC. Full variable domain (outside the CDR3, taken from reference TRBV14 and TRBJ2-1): EAGVTQFPSHSVIEKGQTVTLRCDPISGHDNLYWYRRVMGKEIKFLLHFVKESKQDESGMPNNRFLAERTGGTYSTLKVQPAELEDSGVYFCASSQVVDSYNEQFFGPGTRLTVL.

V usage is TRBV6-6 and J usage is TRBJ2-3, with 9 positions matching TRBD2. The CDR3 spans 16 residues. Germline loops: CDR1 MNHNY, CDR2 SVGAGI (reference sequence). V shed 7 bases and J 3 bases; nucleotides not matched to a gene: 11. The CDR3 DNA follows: TGTGCCAGCACTCCAAAAGGCGGGGGGGGGACAGATACGCAGTATTTT. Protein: CASTPKGGGGTDTQYF.

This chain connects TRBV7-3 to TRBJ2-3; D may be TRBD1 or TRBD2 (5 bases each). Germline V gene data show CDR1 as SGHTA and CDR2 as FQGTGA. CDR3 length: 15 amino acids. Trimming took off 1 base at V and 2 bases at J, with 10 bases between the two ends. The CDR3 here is CASSLSIGATDTQYF. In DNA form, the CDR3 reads TGTGCCAGCAGCTTAAGCATCGGGGCCACAGATACGCAGTATTTT.

The CDR3 DNA reads as TGTGCCAGCAGCGATCGGGTTGGGGGCATTCAGTACTTC. It yields the protein CASSDRVGGIQYF. The chain carries TRBV6-5 and TRBJ2-4; possibly TRBD1 or TRBD2 for D (5 bases each). Trimming shortened V by 6 bases and J by 9 bases, and 15 bases separated the two germline ends. The CDR3 contains 13 residues. Germline CDR1 and CDR2: MNHEY and SVGAGI.

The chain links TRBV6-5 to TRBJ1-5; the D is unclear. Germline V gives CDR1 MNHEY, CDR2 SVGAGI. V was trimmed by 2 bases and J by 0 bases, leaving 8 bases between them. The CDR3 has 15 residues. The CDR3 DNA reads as TGTGCCAGCAGTTACGCGGTGTTTAGCAATCAGCCCCAGCATTTT. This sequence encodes CASSYAVFSNQPQHF.

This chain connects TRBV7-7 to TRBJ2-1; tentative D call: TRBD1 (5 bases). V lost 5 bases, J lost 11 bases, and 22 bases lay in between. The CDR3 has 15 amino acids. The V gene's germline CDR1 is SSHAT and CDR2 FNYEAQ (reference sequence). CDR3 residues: CASSPSGATATQQFF. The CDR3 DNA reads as TGTGCCAGCAGCCCATCTGGGGCGACAGCGACACAGCAGTTCTTC.

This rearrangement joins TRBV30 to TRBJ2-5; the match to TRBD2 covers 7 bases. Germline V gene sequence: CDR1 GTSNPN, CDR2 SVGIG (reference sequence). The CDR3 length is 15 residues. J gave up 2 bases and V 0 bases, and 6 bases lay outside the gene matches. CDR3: CAWSVGLAAQETQYF. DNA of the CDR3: TGTGCCTGGAGTGTTGGGCTAGCGGCACAAGAGACCCAGTACTTC.

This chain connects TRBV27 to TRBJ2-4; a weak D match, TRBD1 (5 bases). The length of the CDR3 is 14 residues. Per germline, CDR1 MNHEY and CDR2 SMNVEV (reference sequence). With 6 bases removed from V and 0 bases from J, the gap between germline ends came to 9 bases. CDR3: CASSLGVAKNIQYF. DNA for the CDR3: TGTGCCAGCAGCCTAGGGGTAGCCAAAAACATTCAGTACTTC.

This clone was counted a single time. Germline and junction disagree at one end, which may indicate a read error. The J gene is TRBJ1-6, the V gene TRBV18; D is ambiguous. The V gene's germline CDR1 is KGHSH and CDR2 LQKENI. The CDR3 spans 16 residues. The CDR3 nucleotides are TGTGCCAGCTCGCCACAGAAGAGCTCCTATAATTCACCCCTCCACTTT. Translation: CASSPQKSSYNSPLHF.

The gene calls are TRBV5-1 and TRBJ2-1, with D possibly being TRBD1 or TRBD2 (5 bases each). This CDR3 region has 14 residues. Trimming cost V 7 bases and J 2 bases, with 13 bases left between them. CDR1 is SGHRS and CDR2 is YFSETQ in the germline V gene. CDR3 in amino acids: CASGAGHAYNEQFF. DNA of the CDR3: TGCGCCAGCGGGGCGGGCCACGCCTACAATGAGCAGTTCTTC.

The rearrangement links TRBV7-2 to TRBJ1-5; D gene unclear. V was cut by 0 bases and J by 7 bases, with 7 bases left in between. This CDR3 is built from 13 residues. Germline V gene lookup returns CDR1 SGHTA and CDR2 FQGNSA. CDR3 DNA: TGTGCCAGCAGCTTAGCGCCGGGGCAGCCCCAGCATTTT. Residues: CASSLAPGQPQHF. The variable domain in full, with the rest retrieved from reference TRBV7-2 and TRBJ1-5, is GAGVSQSPSNKVTEKGKDVELRCDPISGHTALYWYRQSLGQGLEFLIYFQGNSAPDKSGLPSDRFSAERTGGSVSTLTIQRTQQEDSAVYLCASSLAPGQPQHFGDGTRLSIL.

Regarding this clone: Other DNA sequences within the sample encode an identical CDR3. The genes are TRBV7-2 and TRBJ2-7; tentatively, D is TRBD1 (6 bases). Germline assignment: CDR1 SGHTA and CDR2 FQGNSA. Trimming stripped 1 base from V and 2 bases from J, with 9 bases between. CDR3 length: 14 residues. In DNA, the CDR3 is TGTGCCAGCAGCTTAGGCAGGGGCGCCTACGAGCAGTACTTC. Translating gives CASSLGRGAYEQYF.

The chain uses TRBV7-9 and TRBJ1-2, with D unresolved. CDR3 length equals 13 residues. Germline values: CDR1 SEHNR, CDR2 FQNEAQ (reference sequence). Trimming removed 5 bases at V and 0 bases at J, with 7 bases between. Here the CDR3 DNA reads TGTGCCAGCAGCGTACAACCTAACTATGGCTACACCTTC. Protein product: CASSVQPNYGYTF.

Here the CDR3 reads CASSVEVQGSEKLFF. The CDR3 region has the DNA TGTGCCAGCAGCGTAGAGGTCCAGGGCTCTGAAAAACTGTTTTTT. This rearrangement joins TRBV9 to TRBJ1-4; D is perhaps TRBD1 (5 bases). The CDR3 spans 15 residues. V was clipped by 0 bases and J by 7 bases, with 13 bases between them. Germline CDR1 and CDR2: SGDLS and YYNGEE.

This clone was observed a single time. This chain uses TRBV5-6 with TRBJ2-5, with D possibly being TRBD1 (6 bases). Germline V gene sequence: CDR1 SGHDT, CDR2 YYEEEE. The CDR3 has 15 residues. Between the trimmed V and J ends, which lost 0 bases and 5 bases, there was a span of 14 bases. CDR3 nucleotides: TGTGCCAGCAGCTTGGGAACAGGGACCGGGGAGACCCAGTACTTC. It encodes CASSLGTGTGETQYF.